Each of the 14 T cell receptor beta chains below was sequenced from the same sample in a study of blood T cell repertoires in COVID-19. The repertoire was sequenced with immunoSEQ multiplex PCR; TCRdb's copy has only in-frame clones and lacks some. This table has 80,000 to 130,000 clones, approximately 85% appearing once. The specimen sequenced was peripheral blood. Source of these receptors: a woman between 55 and 75 years old with acute or convalescent COVID-19.

V and J are TRBV7-3 and TRBJ2-1; 11 nucleotides match TRBD2. Germline CDR1 SGHTA, CDR2 FQGTGA. CDR3 length: 15 residues. Germline trimming cut 5 bases from V and 8 bases from J; bases unmatched to any gene: 8. For the CDR3, the DNA is TGTGCCAGCAGCCTAAGGCTAGCGGGAGGCTATGAGCAGTTCTTC. Translated: CASSLRLAGGYEQFF.

J is TRBJ2-4 and V is TRBV29-1, with TRBD2 matching over 7 bases. J lost 7 bases, V lost 2 bases, and 5 bases had no gene match. CDR3 length: 13 residues. From germline, CDR1 is SQVTM and CDR2 ANQGSEA. The CDR3 DNA is TGCAGCGTTGAACTCGGGGGGAGGAACATTCAGTACTTC. Protein: CSVELGGRNIQYF.

The chain has TRBV30 and TRBJ2-7; 12 bases fit TRBD2. With 2 bases clipped from V and 5 bases from J, the junction kept 4 bases outside the gene matches. Germline V gene lookup returns CDR1 GTSNPN and CDR2 SVGIG (reference sequence). The CDR3 runs to 14 residues. CDR3 in DNA: TGTGCCTGGAGTAACGGACTAGCGGGAAACGAGCAGTACGTC. It codes for CAWSNGLAGNEQYV.

This rearrangement joins TRBV19 to TRBJ1-1, with D perhaps TRBD1 (6 bases). This CDR3 is 15 amino acids long. Per the germline V gene, CDR1 is LNHDA and CDR2 is SQIVND (reference sequence). V lost 0 bases and J lost 4, with 12 bases in between. The CDR3 DNA reads as TGTGCCAGTAGTATAGATTTTACAGGGAGCACTGAAGCTTTCTTT. It yields the protein CASSIDFTGSTEAFF.

This rearrangement joins TRBV11-2 to TRBJ2-1, with 12 bases fitting TRBD2. Germline V gene lookup returns CDR1 SGHAT and CDR2 FQNNGV. The CDR3 runs to 15 residues. V lost 2 bases to trimming and J lost 8 bases; unmatched junction nucleotides: 4. The CDR3 here is CASSLSSGRGDEQFF. CDR3 nucleotides: TGTGCCAGCAGCTTATCTAGCGGGAGGGGAGATGAGCAGTTCTTC.

The CDR3 sequence is CASSRGLAGGTYNEQFF. DNA for the CDR3: TGTGCCAGCAGCCGGGGACTAGCGGGAGGAACCTACAATGAGCAGTTCTTC. The chain couples TRBV5-4 to TRBJ2-1, with 15 bases matching TRBD2. Trimming at V came to 4 bases and at J to 2 bases, leaving 4 bases not matched to a gene. CDR1 and CDR2 (germline): SGHNT, YYREEE (reference sequence). CDR3 length equals 17 residues.

This clone was detected only once. The V call is TRBV7-9, the J call TRBJ1-1; D remains ambiguous. The V and J ends lost 2 bases and 5 bases respectively, with 12 bases between them. The CDR3 contains 14 residues. From germline, CDR1 is SEHNR and CDR2 FQNEAQ (reference sequence). CDR3 region: CASSLLARGTEAFF. The DNA for the CDR3 is TGTGCCAGCAGCTTATTGGCCCGCGGGACTGAAGCTTTCTTT. The full variable domain, rest sourced from reference TRBV7-9 and TRBJ1-1, is DTGVSQNPRHKITKRGQNVTFRCDPISEHNRLYWYRQTLGQGPEFLTYFQNEAQLEKSRLLSDRFSAERPKGSFSTLEIQRTEQGDSAMYLCASSLLARGTEAFFGQGTRLTVV.

This clone came up once. This chain uses TRBV11-3 with TRBJ2-3, with 7 bases matching TRBD1. The CDR3 has 14 residues. CDR1 and CDR2 (germline): SGHNT, YENEEA. J was trimmed by 6 bases and V by 5 bases; bases with no gene match: 8. The CDR3 loop is CASSPNTGADTQYF. The CDR3 DNA reads TGTGCCAGCAGCCCGAACACAGGGGCGGATACGCAGTATTTT.

This clone has only one observation. This rearrangement joins TRBV7-9 to TRBJ2-3; D is undetermined. The V gene's germline CDR1 is SEHNR and CDR2 FQNEAQ (reference sequence). The CDR3 runs to 13 residues. Trimming left V 5 bases short and J 1 base short, with 7 bases between. The CDR3 region is CASSPRGTDTQYF. DNA of the CDR3: TGTGCCAGCAGCCCCCGGGGCACAGATACGCAGTATTTT.

The V call is TRBV9, the J call TRBJ1-1; 8 nucleotides agree with TRBD1. The CDR3 has 16 amino acids. Germline-derived CDR1 and CDR2 are SGDLS and YYNGEE. With 2 bases clipped from V and 9 bases from J, the junction kept 15 bases outside the gene matches. The CDR3, as DNA: TGTGCCAGCAGCGTGTCCGGGCAGGGGGCTAGGGACAAAGCTTTCTTT. As protein: CASSVSGQGARDKAFF.

V is TRBV30 and J is TRBJ2-3; D perhaps matches TRBD2 (5 bases). Germline V gene sequence: CDR1 GTSNPN, CDR2 SVGIG (reference sequence). V lost 0 bases and J lost 0, with 13 bases in between. The CDR3 contains 16 residues. The CDR3 loop is CAWSVSPAASTDTQYF. The CDR3 coding sequence is TGTGCCTGGAGTGTATCCCCAGCGGCTAGCACAGATACGCAGTATTTT.

This rearrangement joins TRBV2 to TRBJ2-3; 9 nucleotides line up with TRBD1. J was trimmed by 2 bases and V by 6 bases; bases with no gene match: 3. Germline CDR1 reads SNHLY; CDR2 reads FYNNEI. The CDR3 has 14 residues. Here the CDR3 reads CASSQQGATDTQYF. The DNA of the CDR3 is TGTGCCAGCAGCCAACAGGGGGCCACAGATACGCAGTATTTT.

The V call is TRBV5-4, the J call TRBJ1-3, with D maybe TRBD1 (6 bases). Germline V gene lookup returns CDR1 SGHNT and CDR2 YYREEE (reference sequence). Trimming cost V 1 base and J 4 bases, with 6 bases left between them. The CDR3 runs 13 residues. As DNA, the CDR3 is TGTGCCAGCAGCTTGCAGGGGGGAAACACCATATATTTT. Its translation is CASSLQGGNTIYF. The full variable domain, rest sourced from reference TRBV5-4 and TRBJ1-3, is ETGVTQSPTHLIKTRGQQVTLRCSSQSGHNTVSWYQQALGQGPQFIFQYYREEENGRGNFPPRFSGLQFPNYSSELNVNALELDDSALYLCASSLQGGNTIYFGEGSWLTVV.

CDR3 sequence (DNA): TGTGCCAGCAGCAAACAGGGGAGCAATCAGCCCCAGCATTTT. Protein: CASSKQGSNQPQHF. The chain couples TRBV27 to TRBJ1-5, with 7 nucleotides matching TRBD1. Germline trimming cut 6 bases from V and 1 base from J; bases unmatched to any gene: 3. The CDR3 runs to 14 residues. The germline V gene has CDR1 MNHEY and CDR2 SMNVEV (reference sequence).